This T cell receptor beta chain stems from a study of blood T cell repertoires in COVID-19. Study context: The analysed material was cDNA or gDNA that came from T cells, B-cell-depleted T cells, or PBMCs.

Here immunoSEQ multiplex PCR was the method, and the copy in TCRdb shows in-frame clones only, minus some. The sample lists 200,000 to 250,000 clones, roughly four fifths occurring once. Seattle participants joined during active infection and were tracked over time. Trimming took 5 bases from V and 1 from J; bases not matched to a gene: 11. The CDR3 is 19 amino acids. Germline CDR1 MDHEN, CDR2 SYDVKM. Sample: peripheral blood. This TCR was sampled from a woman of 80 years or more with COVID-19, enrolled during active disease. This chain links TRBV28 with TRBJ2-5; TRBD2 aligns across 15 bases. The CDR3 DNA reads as TGTGCCAGCAGTGGTGGTAGGGGACTAGCGGGAGGAAGCCAAGAGACCCAGTACTTC. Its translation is CASSGGRGLAGGSQETQYF.